This entry lists 18 T cell receptor beta chains sequenced from one sample in a study of shared clonotypes between healthy human individuals. Clones were read by immunoSEQ multiplex PCR, and TCRdb kept only the in-frame ones, dropping some. This table has about 2.3 million clones, under 95% appearing once. Source material: naive CD4+ T cells from PBMCs. Subset given: CD45RA+ positively selected. These receptors were collected from a man between 18 and 35 years old in good health. Some clones in this sample may be carry-over from other donors' samples.

The chain is built from TRBV13 and TRBJ1-1, with D maybe TRBD1 (6 bases). V was pared by 5 bases and J by 11 bases, with 15 bases between. CDR1 and CDR2 (germline): PRHDT, FYEKMQ (reference sequence). There are 12 residues in the CDR3. The CDR3, as DNA: TGTGCCAGCAGCACCTTAGGGGGGGCGGCTTTCTTT. Encoded protein: CASSTLGGAAFF.

The gene calls are TRBV28 and TRBJ2-7; TRBD1 matches at 7 bases. This CDR3 comprises 13 residues. The germline CDR1 and CDR2 sequences are MDHEN and SYDVKM. V shed 7 bases, J shed 2 bases, and the junction held 5 bases outside the gene matches. The CDR3 sequence is CASKMRGPYEQYF. Written as DNA, the CDR3 is TGTGCCAGCAAGATGAGGGGGCCCTACGAGCAGTACTTC.

The CDR3 sequence: CASSSTGGGRYEQYF. The CDR3 DNA reads TGTGCCAGCAGTTCCACGGGGGGGGGAAGGTACGAGCAGTACTTC. The chain joins TRBV6-6 to TRBJ2-7, with 8 bases lining up with TRBD2. Trimming took 4 bases from V and 4 from J; bases not matched to a gene: 9. The germline gives CDR1 MNHNY, CDR2 SVGAGI (reference sequence). This CDR3 spans 15 amino acids.

This chain connects TRBV7-8 to TRBJ2-7, with 8 positions matching TRBD2. The V and J ends lost 5 bases and 4 bases, in that order; junction bases with no gene match: 13. CDR3 length equals 16 residues. CDR1 and CDR2 from the germline V gene are SGHVS and FQNEAQ. The CDR3 reads CASSPLRAGALYEQYF. As DNA, the CDR3 is TGTGCCAGCAGCCCCCTTCGAGCGGGAGCGCTGTACGAGCAGTACTTC.

The chain couples TRBV6-4 to TRBJ2-1; D possibly corresponds to TRBD1 (5 bases). Germline CDR1 is MRHNA and CDR2 is SNTAGT. This CDR3 region has 13 residues. V was cut by 8 bases and J by 2 bases, with 10 bases left in between. CDR3 region: CASQDSAYNEQFF. The CDR3 coding sequence is TGTGCCAGCCAAGACAGTGCCTACAATGAGCAGTTCTTC.

The genes are TRBV21-1 and TRBJ1-4. TRBV21-1 is a pseudogene locus. The CDR3 is 18 residues long. Here the CDR3 DNA reads TGTGCCTCTCAGTTGGCGACACAGGGGAGGGTAGGTAATGAAAAACTGTTTTTT. It yields the protein CASQLATQGRVGNEKLFF.

The chain has TRBV6-1 and TRBJ2-5, with D maybe TRBD2 (6 bases). V was cut by 4 bases and J by 5 bases, with 8 bases left in between. The CDR3 sequence is 12 residues long. Germline CDR1 and CDR2: MNHNS and SASEGT. CDR3 DNA sequence: TGTGCCAGCAGTGGGAGGGAGGAGACCCAGTACTTC. It translates to CASSGREETQYF.

This clone was observed once. Other nucleotide sequences in the sample specify the same CDR3. J is TRBJ1-3 and V is TRBV7-2; TRBD1 might be the D (5 bases). The germline V gene encodes CDR1 SGHTA and CDR2 FQGNSA. Trimming took off 1 base at V and 1 base at J, with 8 bases between the two ends. The CDR3 totals 15 residues. The CDR3 loop is CASSLVGGSGNTIYF. The CDR3 coding sequence is TGTGCCAGCAGCTTAGTCGGGGGATCTGGAAACACCATATATTTT.

For this clone: In the same sample, other DNA sequences code for this CDR3. The chain employs TRBV18 and TRBJ1-4; D gene unclear. This CDR3 spans 13 amino acids. V was cut by 2 bases and J by 4 bases, with 5 bases left in between. Germline CDR1 and CDR2: KGHSH and LQKENI. CDR3 loop: CASSPGSNEKLFF. CDR3 DNA sequence: TGTGCCAGCTCACCAGGGAGTAATGAAAAACTGTTTTTT.

This chain links TRBV6-1 with TRBJ2-5; D is possibly TRBD1 (6 bases). This CDR3 spans 14 amino acids. The germline V gene encodes CDR1 MNHNS and CDR2 SASEGT. Trimming took 3 bases from V and 5 from J, leaving 13 bases between them. The CDR3 loop is CASSDYRAYETQYF. The CDR3 region has the DNA TGTGCCAGCAGTGACTACAGGGCGTACGAGACCCAGTACTTC.

This chain uses TRBV18 with TRBJ1-4, with D possibly TRBD1 on 5 matching bases. The CDR3 has 14 residues. The germline gives CDR1 KGHSH, CDR2 LQKENI. Trimming removed 6 bases from V and 6 bases from J, with 14 bases in between. CDR3 coding DNA: TGTGCCAGCTCGGCCGGGACGTTCGATGAAAAACTGTTTTTT. It yields the protein CASSAGTFDEKLFF.

The chain combines TRBV28 with TRBJ1-5; a weak D match, TRBD1 (5 bases). V lost 3 bases and J lost 5, with 17 bases in between. CDR1 and CDR2 (germline): MDHEN, SYDVKM. This CDR3 has 16 amino acids. The CDR3 protein is CASSFGGRGVDQPQHF. The CDR3 bases are TGTGCCAGCAGTTTCGGGGGGAGAGGAGTGGATCAGCCCCAGCATTTT. The variable domain in full, with the rest retrieved from reference TRBV28 and TRBJ1-5, is DVKVTQSSRYLVKRTGEKVFLECVQDMDHENMFWYRQDPGLGLRLIYFSYDVKMKEKGDIPEGYSVSREKKERFSLILESASTNQTSMYLCASSFGGRGVDQPQHFGDGTRLSIL.

This clone has only one observation. The J gene is TRBJ1-5, the V gene TRBV4-3; D perhaps matches TRBD1 (5 bases). This CDR3 is 15 amino acids long. Trimming left V 0 bases short and J 4 bases short, with 10 bases between. Germline V lookup: CDR1 LGHNA, CDR2 YSLEER. This CDR3 is CASSQDRAGNQPQHF. In DNA form, the CDR3 reads TGCGCCAGCAGCCAAGATCGGGCAGGGAATCAGCCCCAGCATTTT.

The gene calls are TRBV10-1 and TRBJ2-7; 9 bases are shared with TRBD1. Germline V gives CDR1 WNHNN, CDR2 SYGVQD (reference sequence). This CDR3 spans 15 amino acids. J gave up 1 base and V 6 bases, and 7 bases lay outside the gene matches. CDR3 nucleotide sequence: TGCGCCAGCAGACATGGACAGGGGCCTTCCTACGAGCAGTACTTC. The encoded protein is CASRHGQGPSYEQYF.

A note on this clone: This CDR3 is also generated by other DNA sequences in the sample. The chain uses TRBV7-2 and TRBJ2-1; 11 nucleotides agree with TRBD2. Germline V gene data show CDR1 as SGHTA and CDR2 as FQGNSA. The junction had 3 bases not matched to a gene; V was cut back by 4 bases and J by 4 bases. This CDR3 is built from 15 residues. The CDR3 spells CASSSGLAGYNEQFF. CDR3 DNA sequence: TGTGCCAGCAGCTCCGGACTAGCGGGTTACAATGAGCAGTTCTTC.

This chain uses TRBV6-5 with TRBJ1-1; possibly TRBD1 for D (6 bases). The CDR3 is 15 residues long. In germline, CDR1 is MNHEY, CDR2 SVGAGI. V lost 7 bases and J 3 bases, leaving 18 bases between the germline ends. CDR3 DNA sequence: TGTGCCAGCAAGACCCAGCGGGCAGGGGACACTGAAGCTTTCTTT. Its translation is CASKTQRAGDTEAFF.

Comments on this clone: The same CDR3 also results from other DNA sequences found in this sample. This chain joins TRBV28 and TRBJ2-6; 7 positions agree with TRBD1. CDR1 MDHEN and CDR2 SYDVKM come from the germline V gene. The CDR3 loop spans 15 amino acids. Unmatched junction bases numbered 2, after V lost 6 bases and J lost 0 bases. The CDR3: CASRTGTSGANVLTF. The CDR3 bases are TGTGCCAGCAGGACAGGGACCTCTGGGGCCAACGTCCTGACTTTC. The whole variable domain, remainder taken from reference TRBV28 and TRBJ2-6, is DVKVTQSSRYLVKRTGEKVFLECVQDMDHENMFWYRQDPGLGLRLIYFSYDVKMKEKGDIPEGYSVSREKKERFSLILESASTNQTSMYLCASRTGTSGANVLTFGAGSRLTVL.

CDR3 protein: CAWMSGNGQPQHF. The CDR3 DNA is TGTGCCTGGATGTCAGGGAATGGTCAGCCCCAGCATTTT. The chain has TRBV30 and TRBJ1-5; TRBD1 is a possible D gene (5 bases). CDR3 size: 13 residues. V gave up 4 bases and J gave up 6 bases, with 13 bases separating them. Germline CDR1 GTSNPN, CDR2 SVGIG (reference sequence). The whole variable domain, filled in from reference TRBV30 and TRBJ1-5, reads SQTIHQWPATLVQPVGSPLSLECTVEGTSNPNLYWYRQAAGRGLQLLFYSVGIGQISSEVPQNLSASRPQDRQFILSSKKLLLSDSGFYLCAWMSGNGQPQHFGDGTRLSIL.